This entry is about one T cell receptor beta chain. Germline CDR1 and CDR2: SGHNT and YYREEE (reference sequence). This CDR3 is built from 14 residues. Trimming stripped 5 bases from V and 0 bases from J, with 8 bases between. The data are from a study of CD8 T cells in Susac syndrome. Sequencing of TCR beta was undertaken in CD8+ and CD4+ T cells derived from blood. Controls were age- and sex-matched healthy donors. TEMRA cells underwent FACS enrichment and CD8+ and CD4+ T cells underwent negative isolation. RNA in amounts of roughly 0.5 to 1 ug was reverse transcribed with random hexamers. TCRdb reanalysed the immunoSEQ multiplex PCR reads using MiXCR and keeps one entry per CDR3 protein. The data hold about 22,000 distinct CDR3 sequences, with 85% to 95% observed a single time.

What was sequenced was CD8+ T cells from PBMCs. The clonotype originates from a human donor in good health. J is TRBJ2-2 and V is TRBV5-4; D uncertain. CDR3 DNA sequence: TGTGCCAGCAGGCAGAGCTCGAACACCGGGGAGCTGTTTTTT. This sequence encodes CASRQSSNTGELFF.